This section outlines one T cell receptor beta chain sequence together with its context. This clonotype was detected only a few times. Its antigen target is currently unknown. Base quality data are lacking; no much larger clone is found one base away. The record originates from a study of human T cells and chemical hapten exposure (dated by TCRdb to the early 2020s). About the full investigation: For sensitization, 2% DPC in acetone was applied to a 2 cm by 2 cm area of upper inner arm skin. In alopecia patients, the study followed how the peripheral blood TCR repertoire changed in vivo over primary and secondary sensitization to diphenylcyclopropenone (DPC), a hapten. The libraries were sequenced as a pool, and the TCR yield per sample differed mostly because of small variations in library volumes within the pool. Blood for TCR sequencing was provided by twenty-nine alopecia patients at one to four time points (pre-sensitization, 2, 6 and 24 weeks). Blood was sampled from patients pre-sensitization (week 0) and at 2, 6 and about 24 weeks after DPC sensitization. Throughout the roughly 25-week study period, patients were also given weekly therapeutic DPC doses on the scalp. Patch testing was performed on the upper back with Finn chambers containing 0.01% DPC, and the patch tests were scored after 6 days according to International Contact Dermatitis Research Group standards. The mostly female patient cohort included alopecia areata with under or over 50% scalp involvement, alopecia totalis and alopecia universalis.

Library generation was performed with RACE. Data came from a NextSeq 500. During library preparation, unique molecular identifiers were attached to individual cDNA molecules so that TCRs could be counted in a quantitative, reproducible way. For every blood RNA sample, sequencing covered both the TCR alpha and TCR beta chains. The paper's processing steps were these. A median of approximately 96,000 TCRs per sample was observed, with a range of roughly 23,224 to 700,000. The Decombinator software suite was used to annotate V, J and CDR3 in the TCR reads. For PS versus PT1 abundance plots, all samples were subsampled to the same number of TCRs (28,000). TCRs were defined as expanded if absent before sensitization and observed at least eight times at the 2-week time point. TCRdb ran its own pipeline on the public reads, namely fastp trimming at Q25 and MiXCR clone calling, and kept in-frame beta chains. Merged by CDR3 protein, the rows form single entries marked with the most common genes and DNA. Here the V and J calls rest on TCRdb's processing, not on the authors' analysis. Present in this sample are 65,000 to 95,000 distinct CDR3 sequences, around 6.7% of which were seen just once. The ten largest make up approximately 1.2% of the sample.

The germline V gene specifies SQVTM as CDR1 and ANQGSEA as CDR2. Measured from the cysteine to the phenylalanine, the CDR3 is 19 residues long. The retained sequence is limited to the CDR3, 57 bases, with the frame set at the first base. V is pruned by 0 bases and J by 6 bases, leaving 14 bases of the junction without a gene match. Beyond this particular receptor, the publication reports: Because all patients had alopecia, a presumed autoimmune disease, the immune response of the patients might differ from that of healthy individuals. Significantly more large CDR3 similarity clusters were formed by expanded TCRs than by pre-sensitization or healthy control sets, consistent with antigen-driven responses. No change with DPC sensitization was found in the number of TCRs above 1 in 1000 frequency, and no evidence of global repertoire structure alterations was found. The number of PT1 expanded TCRs positively correlated with patch test score, significant at thresholds 8, 16 and 32 but not 4. Repeated subsampling changed both the strength of the expansion versus patch-test correlation and the threshold at which that correlation became significant.

The time point label, as the study defines it: patch test 2, 6 weeks after DPC sensitization. The sample's treatment or condition label, decoded: therapeutic diphenylcyclopropenone sensitization with weekly scalp DPC. Blood at each patch-test visit was drawn before the patch test was applied. Patients were considered eligible if aged 18 to 70, diagnosed with alopecia and deemed suitable for DPC therapy, and patients were excluded if pregnant. Total RNA was extracted from unfractionated whole blood that had been collected in Tempus Blood RNA tubes. This chain is built from TRBV29-1 and TRBJ2-2, and 12 junction bases match TRBD2. The sample in question was whole blood, obtained in connection with sensitization to the hapten diphenylcyclopropenone (DPC). The source is a woman aged 30 to 39 with alopecia areata. Some clones in this sample may be carry-over from other donors' samples. This receptor carries the CDR3 CSVEDPLAGGPSMPGELFF. The nucleotides are TGCAGCGTTGAAGATCCGCTAGCGGGGGGGCCGAGTATGCCCGGGGAGCTGTTTTTT.